This T cell receptor beta chain emerged from a study of human T cells and chemical hapten exposure. Study-wide context: Slight differences in pooled library volume were the main source of varying TCR yields across samples.

Time point noted: pre-sensitization, week 0. The treatment is: therapeutic diphenylcyclopropenone sensitization with weekly scalp DPC. This clonotype showed up just a few times. One entry per CDR3 protein results from TCRdb running MiXCR on the RACE reads. The sample consists of 350,000 to 450,000 distinct CDR3 sequences, around 5.5% of them appearing once. J was trimmed by 4 bases and V by 3 bases; bases with no gene match: 5. CDR3 length equals 14 residues. In germline, CDR1 is MDHEN, CDR2 SYDVKM. This TCR derives from a woman aged 45-60 years with alopecia areata. Some clones in this sample may be carry-over from other donors' samples. V and J are TRBV28 and TRBJ1-1; 7 nucleotides agree with TRBD1. The sample was whole blood, taken in connection with sensitization to the hapten diphenylcyclopropenone (DPC). CDR3 sequence (DNA): TGTGCCAGCAGTTTTTTTTCAGGGGGCACTGAAGCTTTCTTT. Its protein product is CASSFFSGGTEAFF.